There are a few counts of the clone carrying this T cell receptor (beta chain). This sample was taken from a study of blood T cell repertoires in COVID-19. About the study: There were acute and convalescent COVID-19 samples, and they came from the United States, Italy and Spain. The analysed material was cDNA or gDNA that came from T cells, B-cell-depleted T cells, or PBMCs.

Original processing notes: Estimated nucleated cell counts came from reference gene primer amplification. Clones were read by immunoSEQ multiplex PCR, and TCRdb kept only the in-frame ones, dropping some. The V and J calls and clone size come from that table; D and trimming were worked out from the DNA. Among fewer than 350,000 clones listed, around 89% were seen once. Germline values: CDR1 SGHRS, CDR2 YFSETQ. V lost 3 bases, J lost 0 bases, and 5 bases stayed unmatched. This CDR3 has 15 amino acids. The material sequenced was peripheral blood. The receptor comes from a man between 40 and 49 years old with acute or convalescent COVID-19. The chain carries TRBV5-1 and TRBJ1-1, with 7 bases identical to TRBD1. The chain's CDR3 is CASSSRDRMNTEAFF. CDR3 bases: TGCGCCAGCAGCTCCCGGGACAGAATGAACACTGAAGCTTTCTTT.